This T cell receptor beta chain was captured in a study of T cell responses to AZD1222 COVID-19 vaccine. The V gene lost 8 bases and the J gene lost 12 bases, with 31 bases spanning the gap. Germline CDR1 and CDR2: ENHRY and SYGVKD. The length of the CDR3 is 16 residues. Libraries were prepared by immunoSEQ multiplex PCR; TCRdb keeps only in-frame clonotypes and omits some of them. The table lists more than 85,000 clones, less than 95% of them singletons. The clonotype originates from an adult who received the AZD1222 COVID-19 vaccine. The J gene is TRBJ1-2, the V gene TRBV10-3; D ambiguous. The specimen was peripheral blood, collected 28 days after the second AZD1222 dose. The CDR3 DNA reads as TGTGCCATCGGCGAGGCCGATTCCCCCGGCTATGCAGATCACACCTTC. Its translation: CAIGEADSPGYADHTF.